This is a list of T cell receptor beta chains from one sample in a study of cytomegalovirus exposure and HLA in healthy donors. The table came from immunoSEQ multiplex PCR; TCRdb's copy has only in-frame clones and leaves some out. The repertoire has 200,000 to 300,000 clones, less than 95% of them found once; the top ten carry 3% to 3.5%. The source material was PBMCs. These receptors all come from a woman younger than 45 in good health and CMV-seronegative. The CDR3 runs from the conserved cysteine through the conserved F or W. D genes are given only for firm matches. Not all rows give a size; the values are once, few, many and, for expanded clones, a class.

>NA|TRBD1|TRBV5-1|TRBJ1-5
CASSPDRDRVVKSNQPQHF
TGCGCCAGCAGTCCAGACCGGGACAGGGTTGTAAAGAGCAATCAGCCCCAGCATTTT
>NA|TRBD2|TRBV2|TRBJ2-1
CASRGTSDYNEQFF
TGTGCCAGCAGGGGGACTAGCGACTACAATGAGCAGTTCTTC
>few|NA|TRBV28|TRBJ2-7
CASSLGDYEQYF
TGTGCCAGCAGTTTAGGGGACTACGAGCAGTACTTC
>once|TRBD2|TRBV2|TRBJ2-2
CASRPGGVTGELFF
TGTGCCAGCAGGCCGGGGGGGGTTACCGGGGAGCTGTTTTTT
>few|NA|TRBV5-4|TRBJ2-3
CASSLLERGTDTQYF
TGTGCCAGCAGCTTGCTGGAACGGGGCACAGATACGCAGTATTTT
>NA|NA|TRBV30|TRBJ2-2
CAWSVTGTGELFF
TGTGCCTGGAGTGTAACAGGGACCGGGGAGCTGTTTTTT
>NA|NA|TRBV5-6|TRBJ2-7
CASSLGGTEQYF
TGTGCCAGCAGCTTAGGAGGGACCGAGCAGTACTTC
>NA|NA|TRBV6-6|TRBJ2-7
CASSYTDSYEQYF
TGTGCCAGCAGTTACACAGATTCCTACGAGCAGTACTTC
>NA|NA|TRBV21-1|TRBJ2-2
CASGLQGKDTGELFF
TGTGCCAGCGGGTTACAGGGGAAAGACACCGGGGAGCTGTTTTTT
>NA|TRBD1|TRBV4-3|TRBJ2-6
CASSHIGTASGANVLTF
TGCGCCAGCAGCCATATAGGGACAGCCTCTGGGGCCAACGTCCTGACTTTC
>NA|NA|TRBV2|TRBJ2-7
CASSSGGVGYYEQYF
TGTGCCAGCAGTTCAGGGGGGGTTGGGTACTACGAGCAGTACTTC
>NA|NA|TRBV28|TRBJ2-3
CASSGGHATQYF
TGTGCCAGCAGTGGCGGGCATGCTACGCAGTATTTT
>once|NA|TRBV25-1|TRBJ2-5
CASSDWGAGETQYF
TGTGCCAGCAGTGACTGGGGGGCCGGAGAGACCCAGTACTTC
>NA|NA|TRBV6-5|TRBJ1-1
CASSYSGVKGNTEAFF
TGTGCCAGCAGTTACTCGGGCGTTAAAGGGAACACTGAAGCTTTCTTT
>NA|TRBD1|TRBV2|TRBJ2-7
CASSTTGNFYEQYF
TGTGCCAGCAGCACGACAGGGAACTTTTACGAGCAGTACTTC
>NA|NA|TRBV10-2|TRBJ2-7
CASSESGGGYEQYF
TGCGCCAGCAGTGAGTCAGGGGGGGGCTACGAGCAGTACTTC
>few|TRBD2|TRBV30|TRBJ2-7
CAWTSGSYEQYF
TGTGCCTGGACTAGCGGGAGTTACGAGCAGTACTTC
>NA|TRBD1|TRBV9|TRBJ2-7
CASSVNAGGNEQYF
TGTGCCAGCAGCGTAAATGCAGGGGGCAACGAGCAGTACTTC
>NA|TRBD2|TRBV23-1|TRBJ2-1
CASIRLAGGLSYNEQFF
TGCGCCAGCATCCGCCTAGCGGGAGGCCTATCCTACAATGAGCAGTTCTTC
>NA|TRBD2|TRBV27|TRBJ2-1
CASGLAGGDNEQFF
TGTGCCAGCGGATTAGCGGGAGGGGACAATGAGCAGTTCTTC
>once|NA|TRBV7-6|TRBJ2-7
CASSSLGQTDYEQYF
TGTGCCAGCAGCTCTCTAGGACAGACGGACTACGAGCAGTACTTC
>NA|NA|TRBV11-1|TRBJ1-4
CASRSEGEKLFF
TGTGCCAGCAGAAGTGAGGGAGAAAAACTGTTTTTT
>NA|NA|TRBV11-2|TRBJ2-1
CASSLPGRVSFF
TGTGCCAGCAGCTTACCGGGCCGGGTGTCGTTCTTC
>NA|TRBD1|TRBV10-2|TRBJ2-7
CASSEPGQGGREYF
TGCGCCAGCAGTGAACCGGGACAGGGTGGGAGGGAGTACTTC
>NA|NA|TRBV9|TRBJ2-6
CASSSRGGGAPGANVLTF
TGTGCCAGCAGCTCCCGGGGAGGGGGGGCGCCCGGGGCCAACGTCCTGACTTTC
>NA|NA|TRBV5-1|TRBJ2-7
CASSLHPDGSYEQYF
TGCGCCAGCAGCCTGCACCCCGACGGTTCCTACGAGCAGTACTTC
>NA|NA|TRBV28|TRBJ2-5
CASSRGWETQYF
TGTGCCAGCAGTCGGGGGTGGGAGACCCAGTACTTC
>NA|NA|TRBV7-6|TRBJ2-1
CASSILTDNEQFF
TGTGCCAGCAGCATCCTCACCGACAATGAGCAGTTCTTC